These T cell receptor beta chains were read from a single sample in a study of blood T cell repertoires in COVID-19. Sequenced by immunoSEQ multiplex PCR; TCRdb stores in-frame clones only, minus some. The sample records 60,000 to 80,000 clones, around 89% being singletons. What was sequenced was peripheral blood. The receptors shown here come from a man in his sixties with acute or convalescent COVID-19. CDR3s include the opening cysteine and the closing phenylalanine or tryptophan. The order of the fields is J gene, clone size, D gene, V gene, CDR3 protein, CDR3 DNA. D genes are given only for firm matches. Some rows mark clone size as missing; the rest say once, few, many or name a class of expanded clone.

J gene: TRBJ2-7; clone size: NA; D gene: TRBD2; V gene: TRBV5-1; CDR3 protein: CASSPGLAGASYEQYF; CDR3 DNA: TGCGCCAGCAGCCCGGGACTAGCGGGAGCTTCCTACGAGCAGTACTTC
J gene: TRBJ1-1; clone size: NA; D gene: TRBD1; V gene: TRBV5-1; CDR3 protein: CASSLVAQGAGTEAFF; CDR3 DNA: TGCGCCAGCAGCTTGGTGGCCCAGGGGGCCGGCACTGAAGCTTTCTTT
J gene: TRBJ1-5; clone size: few; D gene: NA; V gene: TRBV19; CDR3 protein: CASSALYRAARNQPQHF; CDR3 DNA: TGTGCCAGTAGTGCCCTTTACAGGGCGGCTAGGAATCAGCCCCAGCATTTT
J gene: TRBJ1-4; clone size: NA; D gene: TRBD1; V gene: TRBV6-1; CDR3 protein: CASSEGTGINEKLFF; CDR3 DNA: TGTGCCAGCAGTGAAGGGACAGGGATTAATGAAAAACTGTTTTTT
J gene: TRBJ1-1; clone size: NA; D gene: TRBD1; V gene: TRBV27; CDR3 protein: CASRPMTGAKNTEAFF; CDR3 DNA: TGTGCCAGCAGACCCATGACAGGGGCAAAGAACACTGAAGCTTTCTTT
J gene: TRBJ1-4; clone size: NA; D gene: NA; V gene: TRBV11-2; CDR3 protein: CASRRGVVDEKLFF; CDR3 DNA: TGTGCCAGCCGTCGGGGGGTGGTTGATGAAAAACTGTTTTTT
J gene: TRBJ1-3; clone size: NA; D gene: NA; V gene: TRBV28; CDR3 protein: CAGADRNGNTIYF; CDR3 DNA: TGTGCCGGTGCAGACAGAAATGGAAACACCATATATTTT
J gene: TRBJ2-2; clone size: NA; D gene: TRBD2; V gene: TRBV3-1/TRBV3-2; CDR3 protein: CASSHRDYDTGELFF; CDR3 DNA: TGTGCCAGCAGCCACCGGGACTACGACACCGGGGAGCTGTTTTTT
J gene: TRBJ1-4; clone size: NA; D gene: TRBD1; V gene: TRBV19; CDR3 protein: CASTETGGYEKLFF; CDR3 DNA: TGTGCCAGTACCGAGACAGGGGGCTATGAAAAACTGTTTTTT
J gene: TRBJ2-1; clone size: once; D gene: TRBD2; V gene: TRBV7-9; CDR3 protein: CASSLRGSSYNEQFF; CDR3 DNA: TGTGCCAGCAGCTTACGCGGGAGTTCCTACAATGAGCAGTTCTTC
J gene: TRBJ1-6; clone size: NA; D gene: NA; V gene: TRBV3-1/TRBV3-2; CDR3 protein: CASSQGQDNSPLHF; CDR3 DNA: TGTGCCAGCAGCCAAGGACAAGATAATTCACCCCTCCACTTT
J gene: TRBJ2-2; clone size: NA; D gene: TRBD1; V gene: TRBV11-2; CDR3 protein: CASSSGQVTLNTGELFF; CDR3 DNA: TGTGCCAGCAGCTCGGGACAGGTGACCCTGAACACCGGGGAGCTGTTTTTT
J gene: TRBJ1-5; clone size: NA; D gene: NA; V gene: TRBV2; CDR3 protein: CAGGQPNQPQHF; CDR3 DNA: TGTGCCGGAGGACAGCCAAATCAGCCCCAGCATTTT
J gene: TRBJ1-2; clone size: once; D gene: TRBD1; V gene: TRBV19; CDR3 protein: CASRQQGSAGRYTF; CDR3 DNA: TGTGCCAGTAGACAACAGGGGTCTGCTGGTCGCTACACCTTC
J gene: TRBJ2-5; clone size: NA; D gene: NA; V gene: TRBV5-1; CDR3 protein: CASSYSSEETQYF; CDR3 DNA: TGCGCCAGCAGCTACTCTAGCGAAGAGACCCAGTACTTC
J gene: TRBJ1-5; clone size: NA; D gene: NA; V gene: TRBV2; CDR3 protein: CASRAGTTNQPQHF; CDR3 DNA: TGTGCCAGCAGGGCCGGGACAACAAATCAGCCCCAGCATTTT
J gene: TRBJ1-5; clone size: NA; D gene: NA; V gene: TRBV7-8; CDR3 protein: CASSRGFSDRRYGGQPQHF; CDR3 DNA: TGTGCCAGCAGCCGAGGGTTTTCCGACAGGCGGTATGGTGGTCAGCCCCAGCATTTT
J gene: TRBJ2-1; clone size: NA; D gene: TRBD2; V gene: TRBV7-2; CDR3 protein: CASSATSGGYNEQFF; CDR3 DNA: TGTGCCAGCAGCGCAACTAGCGGGGGATACAATGAGCAGTTCTTC
J gene: TRBJ1-5; clone size: NA; D gene: NA; V gene: TRBV4-2; CDR3 protein: CASSHSGEQPQHF; CDR3 DNA: TGTGCCAGCAGCCATTCAGGGGAGCAGCCCCAGCATTTT
J gene: TRBJ2-7; clone size: NA; D gene: TRBD1; V gene: TRBV11-3; CDR3 protein: CASSRTGTGVHEQYF; CDR3 DNA: TGTGCCAGCAGCCGGACCGGGACAGGGGTTCACGAGCAGTACTTC
J gene: TRBJ1-2; clone size: NA; D gene: TRBD1; V gene: TRBV27; CDR3 protein: CASSWTGGNYGYTF; CDR3 DNA: TGTGCCAGCAGTTGGACAGGGGGTAACTATGGCTACACCTTC
J gene: TRBJ2-3; clone size: NA; D gene: TRBD1; V gene: TRBV27; CDR3 protein: CASSPNGQGGTDTQYF; CDR3 DNA: TGTGCCAGCAGTCCAAACGGACAGGGTGGCACAGATACGCAGTATTTT
J gene: TRBJ1-5; clone size: NA; D gene: NA; V gene: TRBV9; CDR3 protein: CASSVRGDSNQPQHF; CDR3 DNA: TGTGCCAGCAGCGTACGGGGGGATAGCAATCAGCCCCAGCATTTT
J gene: TRBJ1-6; clone size: NA; D gene: TRBD1; V gene: TRBV5-4; CDR3 protein: CASSPQGGNSPLHF; CDR3 DNA: TGTGCCAGCAGTCCACAGGGGGGGAATTCACCCCTCCACTTT
J gene: TRBJ1-2; clone size: NA; D gene: TRBD1; V gene: TRBV6-5; CDR3 protein: CASRGDRTFSPSF; CDR3 DNA: TGTGCCAGCAGGGGGGACAGGACCTTTTCCCCCAGTTTC
J gene: TRBJ2-3; clone size: NA; D gene: NA; V gene: TRBV5-4; CDR3 protein: CASFRDLTTDTQYF; CDR3 DNA: TGTGCCAGTTTCAGGGACTTGACCACAGATACGCAGTATTTT
J gene: TRBJ1-1; clone size: NA; D gene: NA; V gene: TRBV10-1; CDR3 protein: CASSDKAGDPNTEAFF; CDR3 DNA: TGCGCCAGCAGTGATAAAGCGGGGGACCCGAACACTGAAGCTTTCTTT
J gene: TRBJ1-5; clone size: NA; D gene: TRBD1; V gene: TRBV4-1; CDR3 protein: CASSRDGTGGTQPQHF; CDR3 DNA: TGCGCCAGCAGCCGAGACGGGACAGGGGGGACCCAGCCCCAGCATTTT
J gene: TRBJ2-5; clone size: NA; D gene: NA; V gene: TRBV6-1; CDR3 protein: CASSEWRGGRDQETQYF; CDR3 DNA: TGTGCCAGCAGTGAATGGAGGGGGGGTAGAGATCAAGAGACCCAGTACTTC
J gene: TRBJ1-2; clone size: NA; D gene: TRBD1; V gene: TRBV4-1; CDR3 protein: CASSQDGQGSYGYTF; CDR3 DNA: TGCGCCAGCAGCCAAGATGGACAGGGGTCCTATGGCTACACCTTC
J gene: TRBJ2-7; clone size: NA; D gene: TRBD1; V gene: TRBV29-1; CDR3 protein: CSVGRAGGDEQYF; CDR3 DNA: TGCAGCGTTGGGAGGGCAGGGGGCGACGAGCAGTACTTC
J gene: TRBJ1-1; clone size: NA; D gene: NA; V gene: TRBV5-1; CDR3 protein: CASRASRDTEAFF; CDR3 DNA: TGCGCCAGCAGGGCCTCCCGGGACACTGAAGCTTTCTTT
J gene: TRBJ2-1; clone size: NA; D gene: TRBD2; V gene: TRBV7-3; CDR3 protein: CASSLIGRSSYNEQFF; CDR3 DNA: TGTGCCAGCAGCTTAATCGGGAGGAGCTCCTACAATGAGCAGTTCTTC
J gene: TRBJ2-7; clone size: NA; D gene: TRBD2; V gene: TRBV3-1/TRBV3-2; CDR3 protein: CASSQDRTGGYEQYF; CDR3 DNA: TGTGCCAGCAGCCAAGATCGAACGGGGGGTTACGAGCAGTACTTC
J gene: TRBJ2-7; clone size: NA; D gene: TRBD2; V gene: TRBV5-6; CDR3 protein: CASSFRRAGGYSYEQYF; CDR3 DNA: TGTGCCAGCAGCTTCCGAAGGGCGGGAGGGTATTCCTACGAGCAGTACTTC